Below are 29 T cell receptor beta chains sequenced from a single sample in a study of shared clonotypes between healthy human individuals. TCRdb's copy holds only in-frame clones and misses some; the assay was immunoSEQ multiplex PCR. The sample has about 1.1 million clones; about 80% are singletons. The sequenced material came from memory CD4+ T cells from PBMCs. The subset is: CD45RA-negative fraction. The source is a man aged 18-30 years in good health. Some clones in this sample may be carry-over from other donors' samples.

The rearrangement links TRBV7-8 to TRBJ2-7; D uncertain. V lost 2 bases, J lost 0 bases, and 17 bases lay in between. Germline CDR1 is SGHVS and CDR2 is FQNEAQ. The CDR3 has 17 residues. The CDR3 region has the DNA TGTGCCAGCAGCTTAACCCTGGGCAGCCGAAGCTCCTACGAGCAGTACTTC. Its protein product is CASSLTLGSRSSYEQYF.

The chain is built from TRBV7-9 and TRBJ1-1; D may be TRBD1 (6 bases). This CDR3 region has 14 residues. Germline V gene lookup returns CDR1 SEHNR and CDR2 FQNEAQ (reference sequence). V was trimmed by 5 bases and J by 6 bases, leaving 16 bases between them. DNA of the CDR3: TGTGCCAGCAGCCCAGAGGGGGGTAGGGCTGAAGCTTTCTTT. Its translation is CASSPEGGRAEAFF. Full variable domain (remainder filled in from reference TRBV7-9 and TRBJ1-1): DTGVSQNPRHKITKRGQNVTFRCDPISEHNRLYWYRQTLGQGPEFLTYFQNEAQLEKSRLLSDRFSAERPKGSFSTLEIQRTEQGDSAMYLCASSPEGGRAEAFFGQGTRLTVV.

V and J are TRBV28 and TRBJ1-3; no clear D gene. The CDR3 length is 13 residues. The germline V and J ends were trimmed by 6 bases and 0 bases, with 6 bases remaining between them. Germline values: CDR1 MDHEN, CDR2 SYDVKM. The CDR3 DNA reads as TGTGCCAGCAGCGAGAACTCTGGAAACACCATATATTTT. Protein sequence: CASSENSGNTIYF.

This clone was observed a handful of times. This chain uses TRBV2 with TRBJ2-1; D may be TRBD2 (5 bases). Looked up from germline, CDR1 is SNHLY and CDR2 is FYNNEI. Trimming removed 4 bases at V and 2 bases at J, with 9 bases between. This CDR3 contains 14 residues. The CDR3 sequence is CASSVRAPYNEQFF. CDR3 DNA: TGTGCCAGCAGTGTGAGGGCCCCCTACAATGAGCAGTTCTTC.

A note on this clone: A read error may account for a junction end that differs from germline. The chain joins TRBV2 to TRBJ1-5; D not certain. CDR1 SNHLY and CDR2 FYNNEI come from the germline V gene. The CDR3 sequence is 13 residues long. CDR3 protein: CASREDVVQPQHF. CDR3 nucleotides: TGTGCCAGCAGGGAAGATGTCGTGCAGCCCCAGCATTTT.

This clone was picked up a small number of times. The rearrangement joins TRBV5-1 to TRBJ1-1; 9 nucleotides line up with TRBD1. The junction had 8 bases not matched to a gene; V was cut back by 4 bases and J by 1 base. The CDR3 consists of 16 residues. Germline V gene data show CDR1 as SGHRS and CDR2 as YFSETQ. The CDR3 DNA follows: TGCGCCAGCAGCGGCGTAGGACAGGGGAAGAACACTGAAGCTTTCTTT. Amino acids: CASSGVGQGKNTEAFF.

The chain is built from TRBV29-1 and TRBJ2-2; TRBD1 matches 9 bases. Trimming took 6 bases from V and 2 from J; bases not matched to a gene: 7. Per the germline V gene, CDR1 is SQVTM and CDR2 is ANQGSEA. This CDR3 has 15 amino acids. CDR3 residues: CSVTSDRGNTGELFF. The CDR3 region has the DNA TGCAGCGTCACCTCGGACAGGGGAAACACCGGGGAGCTGTTTTTT.

Remarks on this clone: The same CDR3 also results from other DNA sequences found in this sample. The J gene is TRBJ1-2, the V gene TRBV6-1; the D gene is possibly TRBD1 (5 bases). Looked up from germline, CDR1 is MNHNS and CDR2 is SASEGT. The CDR3 spans 14 residues. The ends were cut back, 1 base at V and 0 bases at J, with 6 bases in the middle. CDR3 DNA sequence: TGTGCCAGCAGTGAAGGAGGGGCTAACTATGGCTACACCTTC. Its protein is CASSEGGANYGYTF.

This clone has only a few counts. This rearrangement joins TRBV4-1 to TRBJ2-2; no firm D call. The V end was cut by 8 bases, the J end by 7 bases, with 8 bases between. Germline V gene data show CDR1 as MGHRA and CDR2 as YSYEKL. CDR3 length: 11 amino acids. The CDR3 nucleotides read TGCGCCAGCCGACAAGGCGGGGAGCTGTTTTTT. Protein sequence: CASRQGGELFF.

The chain joins TRBV5-1 to TRBJ1-3; 7 bases match TRBD1. Germline V gene sequence: CDR1 SGHRS, CDR2 YFSETQ. V lost 0 bases, J lost 6 bases, and 6 bases stayed unmatched. The CDR3 runs 15 residues. CDR3 sequence: CASSLGPGQKNTIYF. The CDR3 DNA follows: TGCGCCAGCAGCTTGGGACCGGGACAGAAAAACACCATATATTTT.

Of note for this clone: Other DNA sequences in the same sample also yield this CDR3. V gene TRBV30 combines with J gene TRBJ2-7, with TRBD2 identical over 9 bases. The J segment lost 3 bases and the V segment lost 0 bases, leaving 3 bases of the junction unmatched. This CDR3 has 14 residues. Germline V CDR1 and CDR2: GTSNPN, SVGIG (reference sequence). CDR3 residues: CAWSVLSGSYEQYF. The CDR3 DNA is TGTGCCTGGAGTGTACTTAGCGGGAGCTACGAGCAGTACTTC.

The genes are TRBV5-1 and TRBJ2-3; D is ambiguous. The CDR3 has 14 amino acids. Germline V gene data show CDR1 as SGHRS and CDR2 as YFSETQ. Trimming shortened V by 5 bases and J by 2 bases, and 12 bases separated the two germline ends. CDR3 region: CASRGQPDTDTQYF. The CDR3 coding sequence is TGCGCCAGCAGAGGCCAGCCCGACACAGATACGCAGTATTTT.

The rearrangement links TRBV29-1 to TRBJ2-3, with D perhaps TRBD2 (5 bases). The germline V gene encodes CDR1 SQVTM and CDR2 ANQGSEA. V was clipped by 3 bases and J by 3 bases, with 13 bases between them. The CDR3 loop spans 14 amino acids. The CDR3 nucleotides are TGCAGCGTTGACGAGGCAGTAGCGACAGATACGCAGTATTTT. It translates to CSVDEAVATDTQYF.

The rearrangement uses TRBV9 and TRBJ1-4, with 9 bases that match TRBD1. The CDR3 has 17 residues. Germline CDR1 and CDR2: SGDLS and YYNGEE. The V and J ends lost 3 bases and 0 bases, in that order; junction bases with no gene match: 6. CDR3 coding DNA: TGTGCCAGCAGCGCGAGTGGACAGGGGCCAACTAATGAAAAACTGTTTTTT. Its protein is CASSASGQGPTNEKLFF.

This rearrangement joins TRBV28 to TRBJ2-7; TRBD1 might be the D (5 bases). The CDR3 extends over 14 amino acids. In germline, CDR1 is MDHEN, CDR2 SYDVKM. With 5 bases removed from V and 5 bases from J, the gap between germline ends came to 16 bases. The CDR3 DNA is TGTGCCAGCAGTCCTCCCCCGACAGCGCACGAGCAGTACTTC. Protein product: CASSPPPTAHEQYF.

The rearrangement joins TRBV5-1 to TRBJ2-5; 7 nucleotides align to TRBD1. The V segment lost 4 bases and the J segment 7 bases; nucleotides outside the gene matches: 13. Germline CDR1 SGHRS, CDR2 YFSETQ. The CDR3 extends over 15 amino acids. For the CDR3, the DNA is TGCGCCAGCAGCCCGCCTTGGACAGGTGGAGGGACCCAGTACTTC. Translating it yields CASSPPWTGGGTQYF.

This clone was seen ten or more times. V usage is TRBV14 and J usage is TRBJ2-4, with D perhaps matching TRBD2 (5 bases). CDR3 length equals 12 residues. Germline CDR1 reads SGHDN; CDR2 reads FVKESK. The V gene lost 4 bases and the J gene lost 13 bases, with 14 bases spanning the gap. The CDR3 reads CASSRDSSRQYF. The CDR3 region has the DNA TGTGCCAGCAGCCGCGATTCTAGCCGGCAGTACTTC. Drawing the rest from reference TRBV14 and TRBJ2-4, the complete variable domain is EAGVTQFPSHSVIEKGQTVTLRCDPISGHDNLYWYRRVMGKEIKFLLHFVKESKQDESGMPNNRFLAERTGGTYSTLKVQPAELEDSGVYFCASSRDSSRQYFGAGTRLSVL.

This rearrangement joins TRBV7-9 to TRBJ1-1; D may be TRBD1 (6 bases). V gave up 3 bases and J gave up 6 bases, with 11 bases separating them. CDR1 is SEHNR, CDR2 FQNEAQ, per germline (reference sequence). CDR3 length equals 13 residues. CDR3: CASSFGGGAEAFF. The CDR3, as DNA: TGTGCCAGCAGCTTCGGGGGCGGAGCTGAAGCTTTCTTT.

CDR3 protein: CASSPQGFSGYTF. The CDR3 nucleotides read TGTGCCAGCAGTCCCCAGGGGTTTAGTGGCTACACCTTC. The rearrangement links TRBV6-4 to TRBJ1-2; TRBD1 is a possible D gene (6 bases). V lost 5 bases and J lost 7, with 14 bases in between. Germline assignment: CDR1 MRHNA and CDR2 SNTAGT. The CDR3 has 13 residues.

The rearrangement links TRBV6-5 to TRBJ2-3; D is ambiguous. This CDR3 is 13 amino acids long. Trimming left V 5 bases short and J 0 bases short, with 6 bases between. Germline CDR1 reads MNHEY; CDR2 reads SVGAGI. The CDR3 sequence: CASSIGSTDTQYF. CDR3 nucleotides: TGTGCCAGCAGTATCGGAAGCACAGATACGCAGTATTTT.

The CDR3 loop is CASSRSLAGANEQYF. CDR3 sequence (DNA): TGTGCCAGCAGCCGGTCGCTCGCGGGAGCGAACGAGCAGTACTTC. V is TRBV7-3 and J is TRBJ2-7; 7 bases are shared with TRBD2. Germline CDR1 is SGHTA and CDR2 is FQGTGA. The length of the CDR3 is 15 residues. J gave up 5 bases and V 5 bases, and 12 bases lay outside the gene matches.

This clone was found once. The V gene is TRBV6-4, the J gene TRBJ2-3; D is possibly TRBD1 or TRBD2 (5 bases each). V lost 8 bases and J 0 bases, leaving 9 bases between the germline ends. Germline CDR1 MRHNA, CDR2 SNTAGT. The CDR3 is made up of 13 amino acids. CDR3 in amino acids: CASWGISTDTQYF. The CDR3 DNA reads TGTGCCAGCTGGGGGATAAGCACAGATACGCAGTATTTT.

A word on this clone: Other nucleotide sequences from this sample produce the same CDR3. The V gene is TRBV7-2, the J gene TRBJ2-7; 11 nucleotides agree with TRBD2. The CDR3 extends over 15 amino acids. Germline V CDR1 and CDR2: SGHTA, FQGNSA. The trim removed 1 base at V and 3 bases at J, leaving 2 bases unmatched. The CDR3 is CASSLVTSGSYEQYF. The CDR3 bases are TGTGCCAGCAGCTTAGTAACTAGCGGGAGCTACGAGCAGTACTTC.

The genes are TRBV4-3 and TRBJ1-2; possibly TRBD1 for D (6 bases). The V end lost 0 bases, the J end lost 7 bases, and 15 bases lay between the germline ends. This CDR3 contains 15 residues. Germline V lookup: CDR1 LGHNA, CDR2 YSLEER. The CDR3 nucleotides are TGCGCCAGCAGCCAAGATCGGGGGGGGGCCGGTGGCTACACCTTC. This encodes CASSQDRGGAGGYTF.

The chain carries TRBV4-1 and TRBJ1-1, with D uncertain. V lost 6 bases, J lost 2 bases, and 13 bases lay in between. The CDR3 extends over 14 amino acids. CDR1 and CDR2 (germline): MGHRA, YSYEKL. The CDR3 here is CASRIGQTNTEAFF. DNA for the CDR3: TGCGCCAGCAGAATCGGGCAGACCAACACTGAAGCTTTCTTT.

This clone was seen repeatedly, ten times or more. The V call is TRBV21-1, the J call TRBJ2-2; the table names TRBD2, a call not compared with the DNA. TRBV21-1 is designated a pseudogene. This CDR3 contains 15 residues. The CDR3 nucleotides read TGTGCCACCCAATCCCTAGCACAGAACACCGGGGAGCTGTTTTTT. Translation: CATQSLAQNTGELFF.

The rearrangement links TRBV14 to TRBJ1-1; 8 bases line up with TRBD1. This CDR3 is built from 18 residues. After removal of 0 bases from V and 3 bases from J, the junction contained 12 bases not matched to a gene. Germline V gene data show CDR1 as SGHDN and CDR2 as FVKESK. Here the CDR3 reads CASSQDPHRTGMDTEAFF. The CDR3 DNA follows: TGTGCCAGCAGCCAAGATCCCCACCGGACAGGGATGGACACTGAAGCTTTCTTT.

The rearrangement uses TRBV18 and TRBJ2-7; 7 positions agree with TRBD2. The germline V gene has CDR1 KGHSH and CDR2 LQKENI. The junction had 6 bases not matched to a gene; V was cut back by 4 bases and J by 0 bases. The CDR3 sequence is 15 residues long. CDR3 in DNA: TGTGCCAGCTCACAGTCAGCGGGGAGCTCCTACGAGCAGTACTTC. Protein: CASSQSAGSSYEQYF.

As for this clone: A much larger clone lies a single base off, so this may be a read error. The gene calls are TRBV13 and TRBJ1-3; D not certain. The V gene lost 1 base and the J gene lost 2 bases, with 3 bases spanning the gap. From germline, CDR1 is PRHDT and CDR2 FYEKMQ (reference sequence). CDR3 length: 13 amino acids. The CDR3, as DNA: TGTGCCAGCAGCTTAGTGGCTGGAAACACCATATATTTT. Its protein product is CASSLVAGNTIYF. Using reference TRBV13 and TRBJ1-3 for the parts outside the CDR3, the full variable domain is AAGVIQSPRHLIKEKRETATLKCYPIPRHDTVYWYQQGPGQDPQFLISFYEKMQSDKGSIPDRFSAQQFSDYHSELNMSSLELGDSALYFCASSLVAGNTIYFGEGSWLTVV.